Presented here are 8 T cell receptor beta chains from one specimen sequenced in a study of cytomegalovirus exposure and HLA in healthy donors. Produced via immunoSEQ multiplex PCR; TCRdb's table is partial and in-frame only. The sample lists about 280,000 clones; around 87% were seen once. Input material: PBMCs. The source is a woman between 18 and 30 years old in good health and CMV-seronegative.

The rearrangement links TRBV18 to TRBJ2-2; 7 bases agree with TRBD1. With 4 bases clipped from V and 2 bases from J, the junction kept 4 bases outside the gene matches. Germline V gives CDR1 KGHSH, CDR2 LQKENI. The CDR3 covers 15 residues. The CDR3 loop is CASSLDRVNTGELFF. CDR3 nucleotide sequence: TGTGCCAGCTCACTCGACAGGGTCAACACCGGGGAGCTGTTTTTT.

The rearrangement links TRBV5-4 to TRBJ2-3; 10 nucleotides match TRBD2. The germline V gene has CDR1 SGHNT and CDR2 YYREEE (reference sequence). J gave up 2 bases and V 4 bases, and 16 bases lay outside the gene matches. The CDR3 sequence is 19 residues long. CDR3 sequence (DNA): TGTGCCAGCAGCCCCACAGGTCCGCGGACTAGCGGACTCACAGATACGCAGTATTTT. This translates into CASSPTGPRTSGLTDTQYF.

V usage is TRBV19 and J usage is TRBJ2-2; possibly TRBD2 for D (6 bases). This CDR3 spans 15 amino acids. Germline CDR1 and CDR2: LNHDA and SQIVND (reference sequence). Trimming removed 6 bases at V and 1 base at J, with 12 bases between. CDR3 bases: TGTGCCAGTAGGACGGGGCGGGAGAACACCGGGGAGCTGTTTTTT. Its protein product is CASRTGRENTGELFF.

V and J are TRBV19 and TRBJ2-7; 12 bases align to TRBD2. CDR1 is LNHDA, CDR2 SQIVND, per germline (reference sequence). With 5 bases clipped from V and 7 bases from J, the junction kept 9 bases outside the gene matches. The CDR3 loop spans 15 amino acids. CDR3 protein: CASSSSGRASDEQYF. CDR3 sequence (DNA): TGTGCCAGTAGTTCTAGCGGGAGGGCCTCTGATGAGCAGTACTTC.

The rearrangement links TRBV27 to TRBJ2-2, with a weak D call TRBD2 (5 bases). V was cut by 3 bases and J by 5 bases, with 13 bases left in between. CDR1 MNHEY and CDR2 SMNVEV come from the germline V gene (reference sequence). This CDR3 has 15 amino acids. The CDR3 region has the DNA TGTGCCAGCAGTTTTGTTAGGAGAGGGACCGGGGAGCTGTTTTTT. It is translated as CASSFVRRGTGELFF.

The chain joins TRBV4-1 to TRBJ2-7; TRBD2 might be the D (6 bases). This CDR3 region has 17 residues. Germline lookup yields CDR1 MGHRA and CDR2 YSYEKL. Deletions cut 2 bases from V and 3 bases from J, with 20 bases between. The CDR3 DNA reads TGCGCCAGCAGCCAAATTCTTGCGGGCCTAGCGAGCTACGAGCAGTACTTC. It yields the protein CASSQILAGLASYEQYF.

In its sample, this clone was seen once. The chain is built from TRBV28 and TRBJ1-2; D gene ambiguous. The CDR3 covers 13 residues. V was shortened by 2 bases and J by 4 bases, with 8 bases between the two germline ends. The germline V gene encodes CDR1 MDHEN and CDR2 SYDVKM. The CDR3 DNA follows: TGTGCCAGCAGTTTACAGGTTCCCTATGGCTACACCTTC. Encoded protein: CASSLQVPYGYTF.

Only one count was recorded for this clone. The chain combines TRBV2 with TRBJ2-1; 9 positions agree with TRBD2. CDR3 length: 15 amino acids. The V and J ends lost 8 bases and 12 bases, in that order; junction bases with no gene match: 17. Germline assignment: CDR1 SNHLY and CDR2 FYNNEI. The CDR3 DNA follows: TGTGCCAGCGAGAGGGCTAGCGGGATTCCAATGGGGCAGTTCTTC. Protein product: CASERASGIPMGQFF.